This T cell receptor beta chain originates from a study of beta chain features in type 1 diabetes. Since all of the isolated RNA was reverse transcribed, expressed TCRB transcripts were what got sequenced. Repertoires were generated with immunoSEQ multiplex PCR, while TCRdb's copy carries only in-frame clones and drops some. The sample has about 360,000 clones, around 12% seen once. The CDR3 is 16 residues long. V trimming: 0 bases; J trimming: 9 bases; junction bases outside the gene matches: 13. Germline V gives CDR1 SGDLS, CDR2 YYNGEE. About this clone: Other nucleotide sequences in the sample specify the same CDR3.

Input material: naive CD4+ T cells from blood. This chain joins TRBV9 and TRBJ1-2; TRBD1 matches at 8 bases. The receptor comes from a man aged 18 to 29 in good health. This chain's CDR3 is CASSVGTGTPEWRYTF. Written as DNA, the CDR3 is TGTGCCAGCAGCGTAGGGACAGGGACCCCGGAGTGGCGCTACACCTTC.